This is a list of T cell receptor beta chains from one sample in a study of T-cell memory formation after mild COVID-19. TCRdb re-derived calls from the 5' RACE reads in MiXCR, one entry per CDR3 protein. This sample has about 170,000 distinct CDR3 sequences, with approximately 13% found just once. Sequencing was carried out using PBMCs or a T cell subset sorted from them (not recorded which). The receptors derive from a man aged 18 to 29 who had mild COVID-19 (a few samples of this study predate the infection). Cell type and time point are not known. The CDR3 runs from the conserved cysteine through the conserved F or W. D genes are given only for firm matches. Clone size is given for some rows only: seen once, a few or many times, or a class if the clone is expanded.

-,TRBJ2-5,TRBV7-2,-,TGTGCCAGCACCCCGGCCATTAAAGAGACCCAGTACTTC,CASTPAIKETQYF
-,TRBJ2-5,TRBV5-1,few,TGCGCCAGCAGCGGGGGTACGGGGAACCAAGAGACCCAGTACTTC,CASSGGTGNQETQYF
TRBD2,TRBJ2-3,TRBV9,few,TGTGCCAGCACCCAAGGCTGGGGCGGGGGGACCACAGATACGCAGTATTTT,CASTQGWGGGTTDTQYF
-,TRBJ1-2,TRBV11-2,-,TGTGCCAGCAGCGAAAGCGGGGTTCCCTATGGCTACACCTTC,CASSESGVPYGYTF
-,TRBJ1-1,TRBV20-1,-,TGCAGTGCTAGAGATCGGTACACTGAAGCTTTCTTT,CSARDRYTEAFF
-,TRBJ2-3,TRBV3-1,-,TGTGCCAGCAGCCCCCTCCCTCCCACGCAGTATTTT,CASSPLPPTQYF
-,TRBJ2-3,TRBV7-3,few,TGTGCCAGCAGCGTCGACAGCACAGATACGCAGTATTTT,CASSVDSTDTQYF
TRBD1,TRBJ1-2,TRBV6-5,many,TGTGCCAGCAGTCGGGACAGGGGGTATGGCTACACCTTC,CASSRDRGYGYTF
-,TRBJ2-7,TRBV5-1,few,TGCGCCAGCAGCTCCGGGGGTCGGGGATCCTCTGAGCAGTACTTC,CASSSGGRGSSEQYF
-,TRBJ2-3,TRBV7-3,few,TGTGCCAGCAGCCCCTCCAACACGGGGGCAGATACGCAGTATTTT,CASSPSNTGADTQYF